A selection of T cell receptor beta chains follows, all from one sample in a study of naive and memory T cell subsets. TCRdb redid the calling of the UMI-ligation and nested PCR reads with MiXCR, one entry per CDR3 protein. The sample contains about 150,000 distinct CDR3 sequences, over 20% of which appear only once. Sequencing was carried out using naive CD4+ T cells from blood. The source of these receptors is a human donor in good health. The CDR3 runs from the conserved cysteine through the conserved F or W. A D gene is named only where the DNA matches it firmly. A row's size may be missing; if present it is once, few, many or a size class.

size,length,V,D,J,CDR3,DNA
many,12,TRBV29-1,TRBD1,TRBJ1-2,CSVYRQGNGYTF,TGCAGCGTTTACCGACAGGGGAATGGCTACACCTTC
few,18,TRBV2,TRBD1,TRBJ2-4,CASKPGQERMLAKNIQYF,TGTGCCAGCAAACCGGGACAGGAGCGCATGTTAGCCAAAAACATTCAGTACTTC
.,15,TRBV5-1,.,TRBJ1-1,CASSLAPGQNTEAFF,TGCGCCAGCAGCTTGGCCCCCGGCCAGAACACTGAAGCTTTCTTT
few,15,TRBV6-5,.,TRBJ2-1,CASTGWNPNYNEQFF,TGTGCCAGCACCGGTTGGAATCCCAATTACAATGAGCAGTTCTTC
.,16,TRBV5-1,TRBD1,TRBJ2-1,CASSSLGQGVRNEQFF,TGCGCCAGCAGCTCTCTGGGACAGGGGGTTCGCAATGAGCAGTTCTTC
few,17,TRBV7-2,TRBD1,TRBJ1-1,CASSPTGLQQGAAEAFF,TGTGCCAGCAGCCCCACGGGGTTACAACAGGGGGCAGCTGAAGCTTTCTTT
few,14,TRBV3-1,.,TRBJ1-1,CASSQLGGGTEAFF,TGTGCCAGCAGCCAACTAGGGGGAGGCACTGAAGCTTTCTTT
.,15,TRBV28,.,TRBJ2-5,CASGSAGHGKETQYF,TGTGCCAGCGGATCTGCAGGACACGGAAAAGAGACCCAGTACTTC
few,15,TRBV7-2,TRBD2,TRBJ2-7,CASSFGLADSYEQYF,TGTGCCAGCAGCTTCGGACTAGCGGACTCCTACGAGCAGTACTTC
.,15,TRBV5-8,.,TRBJ2-4,CASSTNPGRGNIQYF,TGTGCCAGCAGCACCAACCCGGGCAGGGGAAACATTCAGTACTTC
.,17,TRBV5-1,TRBD2,TRBJ2-1,CASSGALAGVGTNEQFF,TGCGCCAGCAGCGGGGCGCTAGCGGGAGTGGGAACCAATGAGCAGTTCTTC
many,12,TRBV24-1,.,TRBJ2-5,CATSDLMETQYF,TGTGCCACCAGTGATTTGATGGAGACCCAGTACTTC
.,16,TRBV10-1,TRBD1,TRBJ2-7,CASSESTRQGTDEQYF,TGCGCCAGCAGTGAGTCGACTCGACAGGGGACGGACGAGCAGTACTTC
.,18,TRBV5-1,.,TRBJ2-3,CASSFRQRTLRGTDTQYF,TGCGCCAGCAGCTTCCGCCAGCGGACACTCCGCGGCACAGATACGCAGTATTTT
.,17,TRBV19,TRBD2,TRBJ2-1,CASSIGRELLLYNEQFF,TGTGCCAGTAGTATAGGGCGGGAGTTACTTCTCTACAATGAGCAGTTCTTC
few,16,TRBV18,.,TRBJ1-1,CASSPRQLIMNTEAFF,TGTGCCAGCTCACCTCGACAGCTCATTATGAACACTGAAGCTTTCTTT
many,15,TRBV19,TRBD2,TRBJ2-1,CASSILGEGRYEQFF,TGTGCCAGTAGTATATTGGGGGAGGGCCGGTATGAGCAGTTCTTC
.,15,TRBV6-4,.,TRBJ2-1,CASSDSFGGPNEQFF,TGTGCCAGCAGTGACTCTTTCGGCGGCCCCAATGAGCAGTTCTTC
few,19,TRBV25-1,TRBD2,TRBJ2-3,CASPPGLAGAGSLTDTQYF,TGTGCCAGCCCACCGGGACTAGCGGGAGCAGGGTCTCTCACAGATACGCAGTATTTT
many,15,TRBV5-1,.,TRBJ1-1,CASSRITGSRTEAFF,TGCGCCAGCAGCCGTATAACAGGGAGTCGGACTGAAGCTTTCTTT
few,14,TRBV18,.,TRBJ1-1,CASSVTDPNTEAFF,TGTGCCAGCTCAGTCACAGACCCGAACACTGAAGCTTTCTTT
few,15,TRBV19,TRBD2,TRBJ2-1,CASQVWAAGESEQFF,TGTGCCAGTCAAGTATGGGCAGCGGGAGAAAGTGAGCAGTTCTTC
.,12,TRBV20-1,.,TRBJ1-3,CSARGNGNTIYF,TGCAGTGCTCGTGGCAATGGAAACACCATATATTTT
few,13,TRBV20-1,TRBD1,TRBJ2-7,CSADQGALVEQYF,TGCAGTGCGGACCAGGGGGCCCTTGTCGAGCAGTACTTC
.,17,TRBV27,TRBD1,TRBJ1-2,CASSSRTGHFSNYGYTF,TGTGCCAGCAGTTCCCGGACAGGGCATTTTTCTAACTATGGCTACACCTTC
.,15,TRBV6-5,.,TRBJ1-5,CASSSDRDKNQPQHF,TGTGCCAGCAGTTCCGACCGGGACAAGAATCAGCCCCAGCATTTT
.,12,TRBV29-1,.,TRBJ2-7,CSALREGYEQYF,TGCAGCGCTCTGAGAGAGGGCTACGAGCAGTACTTC
.,14,TRBV12-3/TRBV12-4,.,TRBJ1-2,CASSFSGAGYGYTF,TGTGCCAGCAGTTTTTCAGGGGCCGGCTATGGCTACACCTTC
.,14,TRBV5-6,.,TRBJ2-1,CASSLASFGNEQFF,TGTGCCAGCAGCTTGGCTAGTTTTGGGAATGAGCAGTTCTTC
.,11,TRBV30,.,TRBJ2-1,CAWSRRYEQFF,TGTGCCTGGAGTCGGCGTTATGAGCAGTTCTTC
.,11,TRBV20-1,TRBD1,TRBJ2-7,CSAHRGGEQYF,TGCAGTGCGCACAGGGGTGGCGAGCAGTACTTC
.,13,TRBV19,.,TRBJ2-7,CASSRAPAYEQYF,TGTGCCAGTAGTCGGGCCCCTGCCTACGAGCAGTACTTC
few,15,TRBV14,.,TRBJ2-1,CASSRTSDYYNEQFF,TGTGCCAGCAGTCGCACTTCGGACTACTACAATGAGCAGTTCTTC
.,13,TRBV11-2,TRBD2,TRBJ2-7,CASSLAGANEQYF,TGTGCCAGCAGTTTAGCGGGAGCCAACGAGCAGTACTTC
few,19,TRBV18,TRBD1,TRBJ1-3,CASSLPPGTGVIFGNTIYF,TGTGCCAGCTCGCTACCTCCCGGGACAGGGGTCATTTTTGGAAACACCATATATTTT
few,16,TRBV7-2,.,TRBJ1-1,CASSPYPYPPSTEAFF,TGTGCCAGCAGCCCCTACCCGTACCCTCCTAGCACTGAAGCTTTCTTT
many,13,TRBV12-3/TRBV12-4,.,TRBJ2-1,CASSRITRNEQFF,TGTGCCAGCAGTCGGATAACACGGAATGAGCAGTTCTTC
.,14,TRBV19,.,TRBJ1-6,CASSPRRDNSPLHF,TGTGCCAGTAGTCCCCGGAGGGATAATTCACCCCTCCACTTT
few,15,TRBV7-2,.,TRBJ2-3,CASSFDRASTDTQYF,TGTGCCAGCAGCTTTGACAGAGCTAGCACAGATACGCAGTATTTT
many,14,TRBV6-5,.,TRBJ2-3,CASSYAHRTDTQYF,TGTGCCAGCAGTTACGCCCACCGCACAGATACGCAGTATTTT
few,13,TRBV20-1,.,TRBJ2-7,CSATTGAFDEQYF,TGCAGTGCTACGACTGGGGCTTTCGACGAGCAGTACTTC
few,14,TRBV7-2,.,TRBJ2-4,CASSSWTRPDIQYF,TGTGCCAGCAGCTCTTGGACTCGGCCGGACATTCAGTACTTC
few,12,TRBV29-1,.,TRBJ1-1,CSVATERTEAFF,TGCAGCGTTGCGACCGAACGGACTGAAGCTTTCTTT
few,20,TRBV5-1,TRBD2,TRBJ2-1,CASSPMWGASGRSNYNEQFF,TGCGCCAGCAGCCCCATGTGGGGTGCTAGCGGGAGATCAAACTACAATGAGCAGTTCTTC
many,14,TRBV20-1,TRBD2,TRBJ2-1,CSARPGTSVIEQFF,TGCAGTGCTAGGCCCGGGACTAGCGTCATCGAGCAGTTCTTC
few,12,TRBV10-3,.,TRBJ2-7,CAISVEGWEQYF,TGTGCCATCAGTGTTGAGGGATGGGAGCAGTACTTC
.,17,TRBV6-2/TRBV6-3,TRBD2,TRBJ2-1,CASSDQTGTSNYNEQFF,TGTGCCAGCAGTGACCAAACTGGGACTAGCAACTACAATGAGCAGTTCTTC
few,11,TRBV29-1,.,TRBJ1-2,CSVGRRGGYTF,TGCAGCGTTGGTCGGCGGGGTGGCTACACCTTC
.,14,TRBV6-5,TRBD1,TRBJ1-1,CASTRQGLNTEAFF,TGTGCCAGCACCAGACAGGGATTGAACACTGAAGCTTTCTTT
.,13,TRBV28,.,TRBJ2-2,CASSLHNTGELFF,TGTGCCAGCAGTTTGCATAACACCGGGGAGCTGTTTTTT
few,14,TRBV20-1,TRBD1,TRBJ1-1,CSAKQGAVNTEAFF,TGCAGTGCTAAACAGGGGGCCGTGAACACTGAAGCTTTCTTT
.,15,TRBV9,.,TRBJ1-3,CASSVGGGPGNTIYF,TGTGCCAGCAGCGTAGGCGGGGGCCCTGGAAACACCATATATTTT
.,13,TRBV10-3,.,TRBJ2-1,CAISEDRVDEQFF,TGTGCCATCAGTGAGGACAGAGTCGATGAGCAGTTCTTC
few,20,TRBV7-2,.,TRBJ2-6,CASSSTRRGLPSSGANVLTF,TGTGCCAGCAGCTCCACCCGGAGGGGTCTCCCATCATCTGGGGCCAACGTCCTGACTTTC
few,16,TRBV7-2,TRBD1,TRBJ2-2,CASSLGPGQGGGELFF,TGTGCCAGCAGCTTAGGACCCGGACAGGGTGGCGGGGAGCTGTTTTTT
few,13,TRBV5-4,.,TRBJ2-1,CASSFGNYNEQFF,TGTGCCAGCAGCTTCGGGAACTACAATGAGCAGTTCTTC
few,15,TRBV18,.,TRBJ1-1,CASSPPGYREAEAFF,TGTGCCAGCTCACCCCCCGGGTACAGGGAGGCTGAAGCTTTCTTT
few,16,TRBV5-4,.,TRBJ2-1,CASSPKGGVSYNEQFF,TGTGCCAGCAGCCCTAAAGGCGGGGTGTCCTACAATGAGCAGTTCTTC